A selection of T cell receptor beta chains follows, all from one sample in a study of cytomegalovirus exposure and HLA in healthy donors. Libraries were prepared by immunoSEQ multiplex PCR; TCRdb keeps only in-frame clonotypes and omits some of them. The table lists 130,000 or so clones, about four fifths of them singletons, with roughly 3.2% in the top ten. The sample comprised PBMCs. The receptor set was obtained from a man between 18 and 29 years old in good health and CMV-seropositive. CDR3s include the opening cysteine and the closing phenylalanine or tryptophan. The D gene is left open where the match is weak. Clone size is given for some rows only: seen once, a few or many times, or a class if the clone is expanded.

j_gene	abundance	v_gene	d_gene	CDR3aa	CDR3nt
TRBJ2-1	.	TRBV27	TRBD2	CASSSLTSGSGNEQFF	TGTGCCAGCAGTTCCCTTACTAGCGGGAGTGGGAATGAGCAGTTCTTC
TRBJ1-1	.	TRBV5-5	.	CASSWGLLENTEAFF	TGTGCCAGCAGCTGGGGGCTACTAGAGAACACTGAAGCTTTCTTT
TRBJ2-7	.	TRBV5-1	TRBD2	CASSLGRTSGKSEQYF	TGCGCCAGCAGCTTGGGTAGGACTAGCGGAAAGAGCGAGCAGTACTTC
TRBJ1-5	.	TRBV2	TRBD1	CASSEPRDRNQPQHF	TGTGCCAGCAGTGAACCCCGGGACAGGAATCAGCCCCAGCATTTT
TRBJ2-1	.	TRBV15	.	CATATIDSYNEQFF	TGTGCCACGGCGACAATCGACTCCTACAATGAGCAGTTCTTC
TRBJ2-1	.	TRBV27	.	CASSAGTSVNEQFF	TGTGCCAGCAGTGCCGGGACATCGGTAAATGAGCAGTTCTTC
TRBJ1-1	.	TRBV18	.	CASSSRVSGGTEAFF	TGTGCCAGCTCAAGTAGGGTTAGTGGAGGTACTGAAGCTTTCTTT
TRBJ2-1	.	TRBV7-9	TRBD2	CASSLPGLDKSNEQFF	TGTGCCAGCAGCTTACCTGGACTAGACAAATCAAATGAGCAGTTCTTC
TRBJ1-1	.	TRBV6-5	.	CASGKAGGATEAFF	TGTGCCAGCGGAAAAGCCGGGGGAGCCACTGAAGCTTTCTTT
TRBJ1-2	once	TRBV28	TRBD1	CASDDRVSGYTF	TGTGCCAGCGACGACAGGGTTAGTGGCTACACCTTC
TRBJ2-5	.	TRBV7-3	.	CASSTGTRETQYF	TGTGCCAGCAGTACGGGAACCAGAGAGACCCAGTACTTC
TRBJ1-1	few	TRBV6-1	TRBD1	CASSEQGTGNTEAFF	TGTGCCAGCAGTGAACAAGGGACAGGGAACACTGAAGCTTTCTTT
TRBJ1-4	.	TRBV7-9	.	CASSLVGQGPDNEKLFF	TGTGCCAGCAGCTTAGTGGGCCAGGGCCCAGATAATGAAAAACTGTTTTTT
TRBJ1-5	few	TRBV28	.	CASSGATYSNQPQHF	TGTGCCAGCAGTGGGGCAACCTATAGCAATCAGCCCCAGCATTTT
TRBJ2-5	.	TRBV4-1	.	CASSQDRRTQETQYF	TGCGCCAGCAGCCAAGATCGGAGGACCCAAGAGACCCAGTACTTC
TRBJ1-2	.	TRBV28	.	CASSLGGYGYTF	TGTGCCAGCAGTTTAGGGGGGTATGGCTACACCTTC
TRBJ2-1	few	TRBV4-1	TRBD2	CASSQPGLGPNNEQFF	TGCGCCAGCAGCCAGCCGGGACTAGGCCCCAACAATGAGCAGTTCTTC
TRBJ2-7	.	TRBV5-6	.	CASSLGGLPYEQYF	TGTGCCAGCAGCTTGGGGGGACTTCCATACGAGCAGTACTTC
TRBJ2-3	.	TRBV6-6	.	CASSYSRGKGTDTQYF	TGTGCCAGCAGTTACTCGAGGGGGAAGGGCACAGATACGCAGTATTTT
TRBJ1-1	.	TRBV11-2	.	CASSLVRGEAFF	TGTGCCAGCAGCTTAGTAAGGGGAGAAGCTTTCTTT
TRBJ2-7	.	TRBV5-6	.	CASSLSPQGYEQYF	TGTGCCAGCAGCTTGTCTCCGCAGGGGTACGAGCAGTACTTC
TRBJ1-1	once	TRBV7-9	.	CSSSGGMGRAWVTEAFF	TGTTCCAGCAGCGGAGGAATGGGGAGGGCCTGGGTCACTGAAGCTTTCTTT
TRBJ2-2	.	TRBV27	.	CASSWGLVAGELFF	TGTGCCAGCAGTTGGGGGCTAGTAGCCGGGGAGCTGTTTTTT
TRBJ1-1	.	TRBV21-1	.	CASSKAVEAFF	TGTGCCAGCAGCAAAGCCGTTGAAGCTTTCTTT
TRBJ2-7	.	TRBV4-2	TRBD2	CASSQAFSRGTSSYQQYF	TGTGCCAGCAGCCAAGCTTTTTCACGAGGGACTAGTAGTTACCAGCAGTACTTC
TRBJ2-1	once	TRBV9	TRBD1	CASSFQQGALYNEQFF	TGTGCCAGCAGCTTTCAACAGGGGGCATTGTACAATGAGCAGTTCTTC
TRBJ1-1	.	TRBV28	.	CASRWGPQGRAFF	TGTGCCAGCAGGTGGGGCCCTCAGGGTCGGGCTTTCTTT
TRBJ1-6	once	TRBV4-1	TRBD1	CASSQGAGGRDSPLHF	TGCGCCAGCAGCCAAGGGGCAGGGGGAAGAGATTCACCCCTCCACTTT
TRBJ2-7	.	TRBV2	TRBD2	CASIESGRVYEQYF	TGTGCCAGCATTGAAAGCGGGAGGGTCTACGAGCAGTACTTC
TRBJ1-1	.	TRBV14	.	CASSQTANTEAFF	TGTGCCAGCAGCCAAACAGCGAACACTGAAGCTTTCTTT
TRBJ1-5	.	TRBV6-4	TRBD1	CATRQGADQPQHF	TGTGCCACCCGACAGGGGGCTGATCAGCCCCAGCATTTT
TRBJ2-2	.	TRBV28	TRBD1	CASSLRGTATNTGELFF	TGTGCCAGCAGTTTAAGAGGGACAGCTACGAACACCGGGGAGCTGTTTTTT